The entry that follows covers one TCR beta chain sequence. The repertoire was sequenced with immunoSEQ multiplex PCR; TCRdb's copy has only in-frame clones and lacks some. The table lists approximately 110,000 clones, 80% to 90% of them singletons. The data were taken from a study of control samples from healthy donors and cancer patients. The CDR3 is made up of 14 amino acids. V lost 5 bases to trimming and J lost 2 bases, with 12 bases between them. Germline V lookup: CDR1 MNHEY, CDR2 SVGAGI. V gene TRBV6-5 combines with J gene TRBJ1-2; D is uncertain. Material: blood. This sequence was found in a woman aged 45-65 years in good health. The CDR3 DNA reads TGTGCCAGCAGTAACACCCCAAGAAACTATGGCTACACCTTC. Protein sequence: CASSNTPRNYGYTF.